This TCR beta chain was recorded in a study of regulatory T cells in long-lasting Graves disease. Arm-PCR of CDR3 regions and iRepertoire HTBI primers were the basis on which TCR beta libraries were built. TCRdb re-derived calls from the multiplex PCR reads in MiXCR, one entry per CDR3 protein. There are over 250,000 distinct CDR3 sequences in the sample; approximately 20% occur only once, and roughly 56% lies in the top ten. Described time point: persistent/refractory GD, antithyroid drugs over 5 years with positive TRAb. The authors made the TCR library using RNA they extracted from PBMCs. Germline lookup yields CDR1 SGHTA and CDR2 FQGNSA. CDR3 length: 15 residues.

The material was peripheral blood mononuclear cells (PBMCs), obtained when the disease was refractory, from a patient treated with antithyroid drugs. The gene calls are TRBV7-2 and TRBJ2-5, with D perhaps matching TRBD1 or TRBD2 (5 bases each). The end of the DNA aligns better with TRBJ2-7, so the J call may be wrong. The source of this sequence is a female donor with Graves disease. The CDR3 DNA reads TGTGCCAGCAGCTTAGCCGGGACCGGAGCCTACGAGCAGTACTTC. Its protein is CASSLAGTGAYEQYF.